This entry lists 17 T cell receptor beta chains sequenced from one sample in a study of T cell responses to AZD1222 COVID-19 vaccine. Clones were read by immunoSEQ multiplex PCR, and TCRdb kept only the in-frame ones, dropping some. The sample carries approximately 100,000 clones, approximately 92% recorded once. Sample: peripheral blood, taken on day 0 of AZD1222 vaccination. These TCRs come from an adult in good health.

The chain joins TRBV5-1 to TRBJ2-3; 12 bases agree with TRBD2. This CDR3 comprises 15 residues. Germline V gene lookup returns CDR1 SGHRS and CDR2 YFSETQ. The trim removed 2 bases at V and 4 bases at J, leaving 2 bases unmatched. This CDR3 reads CASSFLAGGSDTQYF. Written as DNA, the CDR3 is TGCGCCAGCAGCTTCCTAGCGGGAGGGTCAGATACGCAGTATTTT. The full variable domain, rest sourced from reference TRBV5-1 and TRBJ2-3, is KAGVTQTPRYLIKTRGQQVTLSCSPISGHRSVSWYQQTPGQGLQFLFEYFSETQRNKGNFPGRFSGRQFSNSRSEMNVSTLELGDSALYLCASSFLAGGSDTQYFGPGTRLTVL.

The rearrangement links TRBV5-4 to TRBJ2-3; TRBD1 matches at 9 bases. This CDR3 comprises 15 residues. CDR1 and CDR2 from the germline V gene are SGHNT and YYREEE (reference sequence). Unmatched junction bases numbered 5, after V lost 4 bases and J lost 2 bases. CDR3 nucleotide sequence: TGTGCCAGCAGCCAGGACAGGGGTCTCACAGATACGCAGTATTTT. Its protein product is CASSQDRGLTDTQYF.

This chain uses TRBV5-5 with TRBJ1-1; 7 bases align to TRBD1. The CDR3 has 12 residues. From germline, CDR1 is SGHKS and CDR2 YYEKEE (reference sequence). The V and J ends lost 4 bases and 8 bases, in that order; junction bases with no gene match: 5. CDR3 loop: CASSPVQGEAFF. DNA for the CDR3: TGTGCCAGCAGCCCCGTACAGGGGGAAGCTTTCTTT.

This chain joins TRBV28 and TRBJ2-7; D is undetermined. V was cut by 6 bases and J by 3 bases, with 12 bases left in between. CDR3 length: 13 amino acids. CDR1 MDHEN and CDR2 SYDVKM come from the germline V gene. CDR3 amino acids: CASRAPANYEQYF. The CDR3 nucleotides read TGTGCCAGCAGGGCCCCCGCGAACTACGAGCAGTACTTC.

This chain's CDR3 is CASGTGSEYEQYF. The CDR3 nucleotides read TGTGCCAGTGGCACAGGTTCCGAGTACGAGCAGTACTTC. The V call is TRBV19, the J call TRBJ2-7, with D maybe TRBD1 (5 bases). The CDR3 spans 13 residues. V lost 8 bases, J lost 4 bases, and 15 bases lay in between. Germline CDR1 LNHDA, CDR2 SQIVND (reference sequence). Full variable domain (outside the CDR3, taken from reference TRBV19 and TRBJ2-7): DGGITQSPKYLFRKEGQNVTLSCEQNLNHDAMYWYRQDPGQGLRLIYYSQIVNDFQKGDIAEGYSVSREKKESFPLTVTSAQKNPTAFYLCASGTGSEYEQYFGPGTRLTVT.

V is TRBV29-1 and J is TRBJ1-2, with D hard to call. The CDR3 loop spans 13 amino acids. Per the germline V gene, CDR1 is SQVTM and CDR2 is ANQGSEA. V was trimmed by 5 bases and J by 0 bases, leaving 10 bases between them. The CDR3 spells CSVSPLANYGYTF. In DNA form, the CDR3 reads TGCAGCGTTTCACCCCTAGCTAACTATGGCTACACCTTC.

The CDR3 bases are TGTGCCAGCAGCGCATCCGCGGATTACACCATATATTTT. Its protein product is CASSASADYTIYF. This chain joins TRBV9 and TRBJ1-3, with unresolved D. Trimming removed 3 bases from V and 8 bases from J, with 12 bases in between. This CDR3 comprises 13 residues. In germline, CDR1 is SGDLS, CDR2 YYNGEE.

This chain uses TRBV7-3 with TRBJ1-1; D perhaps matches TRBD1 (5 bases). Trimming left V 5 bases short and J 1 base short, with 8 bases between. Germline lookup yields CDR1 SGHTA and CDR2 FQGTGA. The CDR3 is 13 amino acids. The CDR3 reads CASSPGANTEAFF. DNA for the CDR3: TGTGCCAGCAGCCCCGGGGCGAACACTGAAGCTTTCTTT.

The CDR3 bases are TGTGCCAGCAGCTTCCCAGCGGGAGGGCTTCTAAGTAATGAGCAGTTCTTC. Translation gives CASSFPAGGLLSNEQFF. The V gene is TRBV7-2, the J gene TRBJ2-1; 10 bases fit TRBD2. Germline lookup yields CDR1 SGHTA and CDR2 FQGNSA. CDR3 length: 17 residues. After removal of 3 bases from V and 7 bases from J, the junction contained 12 bases not matched to a gene.

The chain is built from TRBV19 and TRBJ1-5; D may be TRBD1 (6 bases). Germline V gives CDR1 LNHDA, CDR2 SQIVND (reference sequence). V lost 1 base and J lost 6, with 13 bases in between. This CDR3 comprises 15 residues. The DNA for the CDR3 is TGTGCCAGTAGTATAGTTGGGGGGGGCGGTCAGCCCCAGCATTTT. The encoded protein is CASSIVGGGGQPQHF.

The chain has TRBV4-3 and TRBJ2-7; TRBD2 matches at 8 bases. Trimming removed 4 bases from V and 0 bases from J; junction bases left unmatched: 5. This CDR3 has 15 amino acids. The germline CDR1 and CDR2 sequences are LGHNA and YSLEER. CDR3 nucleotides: TGCGCCAGCAGCCCACGCGGGGGGAGCTCCTACGAGCAGTACTTC. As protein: CASSPRGGSSYEQYF.

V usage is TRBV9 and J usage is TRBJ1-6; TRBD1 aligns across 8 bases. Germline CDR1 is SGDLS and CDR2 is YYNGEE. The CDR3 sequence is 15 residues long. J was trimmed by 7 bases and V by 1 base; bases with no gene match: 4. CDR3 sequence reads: CASSVRGQGNSPLHF. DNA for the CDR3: TGTGCCAGCAGCGTAAGAGGACAGGGAAATTCACCCCTCCACTTT.

The CDR3 here is CASSQDSGGWNGYTF. The CDR3 region has the DNA TGTGCCAGCAGCCAAGATAGTGGGGGGTGGAATGGCTACACCTTC. The chain couples TRBV3-1 (or the pseudogene TRBV3-2) to TRBJ1-2; possible D gene TRBD1, 5 bases. The germline V and J ends were trimmed by 0 bases and 6 bases, with 14 bases remaining between them. This CDR3 spans 15 amino acids. The germline gives CDR1 LGHDT, CDR2 YNNKEL (reference sequence).

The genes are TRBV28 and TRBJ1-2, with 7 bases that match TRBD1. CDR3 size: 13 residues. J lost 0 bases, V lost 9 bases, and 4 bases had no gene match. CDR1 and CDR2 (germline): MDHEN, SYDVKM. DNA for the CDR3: TGTGCCAGTCGGGACAGTACTAACTATGGCTACACCTTC. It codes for CASRDSTNYGYTF.

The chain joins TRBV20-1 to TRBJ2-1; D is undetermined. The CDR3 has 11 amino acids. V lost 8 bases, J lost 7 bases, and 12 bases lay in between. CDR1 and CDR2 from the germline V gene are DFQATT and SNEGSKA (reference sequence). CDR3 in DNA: TGCAGTCTCAGGACGGTGAATGAGCAGTTCTTC. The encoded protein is CSLRTVNEQFF.

The CDR3 here is CASSGGARPYNEQFF. DNA for the CDR3: TGTGCCAGCAGCGGGGGGGCTAGACCCTACAATGAGCAGTTCTTC. The chain is built from TRBV9 and TRBJ2-1; D assignment may be TRBD1 or TRBD2 (6 bases each). Per the germline V gene, CDR1 is SGDLS and CDR2 is YYNGEE. CDR3 length: 15 amino acids. The ends were cut back, 3 bases at V and 2 bases at J, with 12 bases in the middle.

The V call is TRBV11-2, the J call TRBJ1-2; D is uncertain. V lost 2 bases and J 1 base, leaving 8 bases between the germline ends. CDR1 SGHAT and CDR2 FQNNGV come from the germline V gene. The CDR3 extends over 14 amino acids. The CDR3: CASSLPGSNYGYTF. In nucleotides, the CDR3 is TGTGCCAGCAGCTTACCCGGCAGTAACTATGGCTACACCTTC. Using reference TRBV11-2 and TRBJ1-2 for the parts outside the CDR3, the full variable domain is EAGVAQSPRYKIIEKRQSVAFWCNPISGHATLYWYQQILGQGPKLLIQFQNNGVVDDSQLPKDRFSAERLKGVDSTLKIQPAKLEDSAVYLCASSLPGSNYGYTFGSGTRLTVV.